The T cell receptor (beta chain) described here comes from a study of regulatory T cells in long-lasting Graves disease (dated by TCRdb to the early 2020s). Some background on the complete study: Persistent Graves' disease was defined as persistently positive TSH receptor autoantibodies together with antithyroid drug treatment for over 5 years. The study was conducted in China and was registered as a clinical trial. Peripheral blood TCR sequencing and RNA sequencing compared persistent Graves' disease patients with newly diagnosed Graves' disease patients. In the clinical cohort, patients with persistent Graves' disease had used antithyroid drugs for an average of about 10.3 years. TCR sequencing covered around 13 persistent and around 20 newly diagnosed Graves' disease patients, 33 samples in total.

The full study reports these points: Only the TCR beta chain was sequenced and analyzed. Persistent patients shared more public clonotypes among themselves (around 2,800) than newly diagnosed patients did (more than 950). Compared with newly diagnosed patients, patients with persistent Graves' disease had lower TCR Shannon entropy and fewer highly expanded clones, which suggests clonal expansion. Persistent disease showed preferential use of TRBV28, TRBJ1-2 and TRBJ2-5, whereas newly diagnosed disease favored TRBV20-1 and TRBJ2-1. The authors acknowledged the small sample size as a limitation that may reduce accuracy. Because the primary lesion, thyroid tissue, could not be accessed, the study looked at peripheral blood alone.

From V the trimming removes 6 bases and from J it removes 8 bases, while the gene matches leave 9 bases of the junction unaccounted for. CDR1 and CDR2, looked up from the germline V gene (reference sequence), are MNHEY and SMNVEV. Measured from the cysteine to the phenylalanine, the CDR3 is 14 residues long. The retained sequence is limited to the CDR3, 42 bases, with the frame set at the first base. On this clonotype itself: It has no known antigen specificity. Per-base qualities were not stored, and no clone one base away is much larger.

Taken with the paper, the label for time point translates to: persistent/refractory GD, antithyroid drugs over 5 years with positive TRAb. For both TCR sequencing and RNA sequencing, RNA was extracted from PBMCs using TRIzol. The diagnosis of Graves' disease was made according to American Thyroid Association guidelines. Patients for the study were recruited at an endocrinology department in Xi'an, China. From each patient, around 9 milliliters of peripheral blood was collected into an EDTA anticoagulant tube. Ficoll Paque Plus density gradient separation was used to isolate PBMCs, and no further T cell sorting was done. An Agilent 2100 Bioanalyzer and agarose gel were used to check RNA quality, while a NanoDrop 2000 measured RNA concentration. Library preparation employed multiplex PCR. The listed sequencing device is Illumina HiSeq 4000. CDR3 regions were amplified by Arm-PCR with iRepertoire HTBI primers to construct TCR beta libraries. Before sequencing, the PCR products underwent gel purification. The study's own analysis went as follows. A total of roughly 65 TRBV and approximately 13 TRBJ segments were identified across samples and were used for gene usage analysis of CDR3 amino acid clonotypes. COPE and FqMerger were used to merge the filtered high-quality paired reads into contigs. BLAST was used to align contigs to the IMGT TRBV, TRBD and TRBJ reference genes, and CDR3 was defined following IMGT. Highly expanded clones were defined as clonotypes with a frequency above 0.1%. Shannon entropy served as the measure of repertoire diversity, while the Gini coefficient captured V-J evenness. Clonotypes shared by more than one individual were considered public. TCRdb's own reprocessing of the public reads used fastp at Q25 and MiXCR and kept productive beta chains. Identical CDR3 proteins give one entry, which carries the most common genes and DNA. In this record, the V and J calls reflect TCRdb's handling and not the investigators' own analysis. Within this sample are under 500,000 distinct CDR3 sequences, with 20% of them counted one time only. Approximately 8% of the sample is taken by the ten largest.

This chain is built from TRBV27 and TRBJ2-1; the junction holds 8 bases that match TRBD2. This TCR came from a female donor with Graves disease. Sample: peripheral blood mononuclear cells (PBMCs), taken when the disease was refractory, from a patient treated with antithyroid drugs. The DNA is TGTGCCAGCAGGCTCGCGGGGGGCCTCGATGAGCAGTTCTTC. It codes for CASRLAGGLDEQFF.